The sequence of this T cell receptor beta chain was determined in a study of post-analysis software for immune sequencing data. This CDR3 is 17 amino acids long. Trimming shortened V by 5 bases and J by 1 base, and 19 bases separated the two germline ends. Unique molecular identifiers were carried by the TCR beta cDNA libraries. Once about 0.85 to 10 million T cells were used, hundreds of thousands of cDNA molecules resulted. TCRdb reanalysed the PCR reads using MiXCR and keeps one entry per CDR3 protein. Here the sample spans 550,000 to 700,000 distinct CDR3 sequences, roughly 45% being singletons. Study observations and caveats: Five TRBV segments, including TRBV5-6, TRBV5-1 and TRBV20-1, were more frequent in patients than controls.

On this clonotype: Its antigen is undetermined.

Sequenced: blood. The V gene is TRBV12-3 or TRBV12-4, the J gene TRBJ2-3, with D perhaps matching TRBD2 (5 bases). The clonotype originates from a girl aged 5-17 years with multiple sclerosis. The CDR3 nucleotides read TGTGCCAGCAGTCAGCCAACTGCGGAAGCGGGCACAGATACGCAGTATTTT. It yields the protein CASSQPTAEAGTDTQYF.